The TCR beta chain under discussion was sequenced for a study of T cell changes during pregnancy in multiple sclerosis. Only in-frame clones appear in the TCRdb table, and some are missing; sequencing was by immunoSEQ multiplex PCR. The sample lists tens of thousands of clones, roughly 90% occurring once. CDR3 length: 15 amino acids. Germline CDR1 and CDR2: MNHEY and SVGAGI. Trimming removed 4 bases from V and 7 bases from J, with 17 bases in between. The rearrangement uses TRBV6-5 and TRBJ2-1, with a possible D match to TRBD2 (6 bases). The sequenced sample was CD4+ T cells from peripheral blood mononuclear cells, obtained in the first trimester of pregnancy. The TCR comes from a female donor with multiple sclerosis, enrolled in a pregnancy study. CDR3 sequence: CASSFSSVPNNEQFF. In DNA form, the CDR3 reads TGTGCCAGCAGTTTTTCTAGCGTACCCAATAATGAGCAGTTCTTC.